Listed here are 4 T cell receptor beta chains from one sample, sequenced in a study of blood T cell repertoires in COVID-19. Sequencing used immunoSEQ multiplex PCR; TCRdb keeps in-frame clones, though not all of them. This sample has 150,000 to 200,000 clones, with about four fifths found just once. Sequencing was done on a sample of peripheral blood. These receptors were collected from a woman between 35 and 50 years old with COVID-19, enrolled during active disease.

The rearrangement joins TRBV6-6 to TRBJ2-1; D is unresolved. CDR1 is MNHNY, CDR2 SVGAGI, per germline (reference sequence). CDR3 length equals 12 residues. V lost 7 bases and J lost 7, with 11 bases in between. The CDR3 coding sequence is TGTGCCAGCACCTCTATGGTTAATGAGCAGTTCTTC. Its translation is CASTSMVNEQFF.

CDR3 bases: TGTGCCAGCAGCCCCGGGACTGGGGGGTACAATGAGCAGTTCTTC. It is translated as CASSPGTGGYNEQFF. The genes are TRBV5-4 and TRBJ2-1; a weak D match, TRBD2 (6 bases). The CDR3 consists of 15 residues. The germline CDR1 and CDR2 sequences are SGHNT and YYREEE (reference sequence). Between the trimmed V and J ends, which lost 4 bases and 4 bases, there was a span of 15 bases.

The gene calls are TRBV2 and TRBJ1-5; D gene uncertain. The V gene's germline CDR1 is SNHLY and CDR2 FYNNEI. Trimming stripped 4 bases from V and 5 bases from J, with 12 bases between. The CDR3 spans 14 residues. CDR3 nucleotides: TGTGCCAGCAGTGTAAACGGCGGCCATCAGCCCCAGCATTTT. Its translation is CASSVNGGHQPQHF.

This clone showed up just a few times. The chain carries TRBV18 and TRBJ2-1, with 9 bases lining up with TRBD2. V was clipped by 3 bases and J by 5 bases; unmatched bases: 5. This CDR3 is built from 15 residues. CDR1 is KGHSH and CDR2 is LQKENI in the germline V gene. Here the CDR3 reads CASSPGSGSHNEQFF. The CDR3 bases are TGTGCCAGCTCACCGGGTAGCGGGAGCCACAATGAGCAGTTCTTC.